One T cell receptor beta chain is described in this entry. The clone's antigen remains unknown. Qualities for individual bases were not recorded, and no much larger clone is one base off. Participants in the prospective study were enrolled through a virtual design, were aged about 18 to 100 years, and lived in fewer than 30 United States geographic areas. To assign participants to cohorts, the prospective study relied on clinical history that participants themselves reported in a screening survey and a study questionnaire. Recovered participants in ImmuneRACE Cohort 3 were defined as having two consecutive negative NP/OP PCR tests, clearance from a healthcare professional, or resolution of symptoms. In the prospective study, mobile phlebotomists collected whole blood, serum and a nasopharyngeal or oropharyngeal swab from each participant. Participants in the prospective study had the option to provide additional blood draws and questionnaires over a 2-month period. Blood samples from the prospective study were shipped frozen or at room temperature prior to DNA extraction.

TCRbeta CDR3 regions were amplified from genomic DNA by means of the immunoSEQ Assay, a bias-controlled multiplex PCR. From the authors' description of their analysis: The number of nucleated cells in each sample was estimated by amplification of reference gene primers within the assay. To quantify the absolute abundance of each unique TCRbeta CDR3 rearrangement, sequence reads were collapsed and filtered. For each sample, productive Simpson clonality was calculated as the square root of Simpson's diversity index across productive rearrangements. TCRdb stores this immuneACCESS table with in-frame sequences only. Part of the clones is absent; in the studies checked, under half of the shortfall reflects unresolved V genes, and no reason is known for the rest. V and J calls and clone size are those listed in that table; D and trimming were worked out from the DNA. The table for this sample lists 150,000 to 200,000 clones; around 87% of them were counted only once. Together, the top ten hold approximately 2.1% of the sample.

V loses 0 bases of germline sequence and J loses 8 bases, and the interval between the two ends is 11 bases. CDR1 and CDR2, looked up from the germline V gene, are LGHNA and YSLEER. The CDR3 holds 14 amino acids from the cysteine to the phenylalanine. Only CDR3 DNA is held: 42 bases, read in frame from base 1. The data derive from a study of blood T cell repertoires in COVID-19 (TCRdb year 2020). About the full investigation: Samples from collaborators originated in the United States, Italy and Spain and spanned both the acute and convalescent phases of COVID-19. The prospective study material was composed of cDNA or gDNA derived from T cells, B-cell-depleted T cells, or PBMCs. Subjects who had been exposed to COVID-19, were actively infected with it, or had recovered from it provided the deeply sampled blood TCRbeta repertoires that made up the dataset. A freely available public database, intended as a resource for researchers studying the immune response to SARS-CoV-2, is where the repertoires were released. The samples were drawn from two sources: the first 160 participants of the ongoing ImmuneRACE study, and over 1,000 subjects contributed by 6 global collaborators. Nearly every sample came with metadata listing a de-identified subject ID, COVID-19 status, age in years and sex. Where available, HLA class I and class II types were taken from metadata supplied by the sample provider and were not determined by assay-based typing. The study at large found these results: The amount of clinical and demographic metadata varied by source and participant and was provided uncurated.

The rearranged segments are TRBV4-3 and TRBJ2-1; possibly the D gene is TRBD2, per 6 matching bases. The sequenced material came from PBMCs or T cells enriched from blood (not recorded which). The origin of this receptor is a woman under 40 who had recovered from COVID-19. The CDR3 sequence is CASSQEGGFDEQFF. The sequence in DNA is TGCGCCAGCAGCCAAGAAGGAGGGTTCGATGAGCAGTTCTTC.